Listed here are 18 T cell receptor beta chains from one sample, sequenced in a study of CD8+ T cells in alopecia areata. Extraction and reverse transcription of RNA yielded cDNA as the sequencing template. The data were produced by immunoSEQ multiplex PCR, yet TCRdb's version contains in-frame clones alone and is incomplete. The profile covers about 97,000 clones, with approximately 42% appearing a single time and about 1.4% taken by the ten largest. The sequenced sample was CD4+ T cells sorted from blood. These receptors were taken from a human donor with alopecia areata.

The chain links TRBV11-2 to TRBJ2-1; D is ambiguous. V was clipped by 1 base and J by 5 bases, with 6 bases between them. The CDR3 extends over 13 amino acids. CDR1 and CDR2 (germline): SGHAT, FQNNGV. The CDR3 DNA follows: TGTGCCAGCAGCTTAGCCCCTAACAATGAGCAGTTCTTC. It yields the protein CASSLAPNNEQFF.

The chain is built from TRBV30 and TRBJ1-5; D unresolved. This CDR3 spans 13 amino acids. Germline values: CDR1 GTSNPN, CDR2 SVGIG (reference sequence). V was clipped by 1 base and J by 5 bases, with 9 bases between them. The CDR3 spells CAWSAPSDQPQHF. CDR3 DNA: TGTGCCTGGAGTGCCCCCTCCGATCAGCCCCAGCATTTT.

The chain combines TRBV5-6 with TRBJ1-5, with TRBD1 as a possible D gene (5 bases). Germline assignment: CDR1 SGHDT and CDR2 YYEEEE. V was cut by 2 bases and J by 0 bases, with 6 bases left in between. This CDR3 comprises 14 residues. The CDR3 bases are TGTGCCAGCAGCTTAGACAGTAGCAATCAGCCCCAGCATTTT. As protein: CASSLDSSNQPQHF.

The V gene is TRBV9, the J gene TRBJ2-7; no clear D. Trimming removed 4 bases from V and 5 bases from J, with 10 bases in between. The V gene's germline CDR1 is SGDLS and CDR2 YYNGEE. This CDR3 contains 12 residues. CDR3 nucleotides: TGTGCCAGCAGCTCAAGTTCCCACGAGCAGTACTTC. This encodes CASSSSSHEQYF.

This clone was detected only a few times. The chain has TRBV5-1 and TRBJ1-2; 10 nucleotides agree with TRBD1. The trim removed 4 bases at V and 3 bases at J, leaving 9 bases unmatched. CDR1 is SGHRS, CDR2 YFSETQ, per germline. The CDR3 has 16 residues. The CDR3 nucleotides read TGCGCCAGCAGCGCCGACAGGGGGCTTTTGGACTATGGCTACACCTTC. Translating gives CASSADRGLLDYGYTF.

Only a few counts were recorded for this clone. The chain has TRBV5-6 and TRBJ1-2; TRBD1 matches at 8 bases. After removal of 4 bases from V and 10 bases from J, the junction contained 9 bases not matched to a gene. This CDR3 comprises 13 residues. CDR1 SGHDT and CDR2 YYEEEE come from the germline V gene. The CDR3 protein is CASSPTGDLDYTF. CDR3 coding DNA: TGTGCCAGCAGCCCGACAGGGGATTTAGACTACACCTTC.

The chain has TRBV5-1 and TRBJ1-5; maybe TRBD1 (6 bases). With 2 bases removed from V and 14 bases from J, the gap between germline ends came to 20 bases. This CDR3 has 14 amino acids. Looked up from germline, CDR1 is SGHRS and CDR2 is YFSETQ. In DNA form, the CDR3 reads TGCGCCAGCAGCTTCGGGGAGGGGGACGGTCCTAAGCATTTT. Amino acids: CASSFGEGDGPKHF.

This clone was seen only a few times. J is TRBJ2-2 and V is TRBV4-2; D gene ambiguous. V lost 0 bases and J lost 6, with 11 bases in between. The CDR3 extends over 15 amino acids. Germline V gene lookup returns CDR1 LGHNA and CDR2 YNFKEQ. The CDR3 sequence is CASSQDLAGAGELFF. CDR3 nucleotide sequence: TGTGCCAGCAGCCAAGATCTTGCAGGAGCCGGGGAGCTGTTTTTT.

This clone was found a few times. This chain links TRBV29-1 with TRBJ2-1, with D perhaps matching TRBD1 (5 bases). Germline lookup yields CDR1 SQVTM and CDR2 ANQGSEA. With 4 bases removed from V and 7 bases from J, the gap between germline ends came to 20 bases. The CDR3 is 15 amino acids. CDR3 loop: CSVGRQSVSWNEQFF. CDR3 DNA sequence: TGCAGCGTTGGGAGACAGTCGGTTTCTTGGAATGAGCAGTTCTTC.

This clone has more than one count but fewer than ten. The chain uses TRBV7-8 and TRBJ1-2; D not certain. From germline, CDR1 is SGHVS and CDR2 FQNEAQ. Trimming left V 1 base short and J 6 bases short, with 9 bases between. This CDR3 has 13 residues. CDR3 in DNA: TGTGCCAGCAGCTTAGTCGTCTGGGATGGCTACACCTTC. Protein product: CASSLVVWDGYTF.

This clone was detected a few times. This rearrangement joins TRBV4-3 to TRBJ2-3; D not resolved. The CDR3 has 13 residues. Trimming shortened V by 3 bases and J by 1 base, and 5 bases separated the two germline ends. Germline V gene sequence: CDR1 LGHNA, CDR2 YSLEER. The CDR3 coding sequence is TGCGCCAGCAGCCAGTCCCGCACAGATACGCAGTATTTT. Protein sequence: CASSQSRTDTQYF.

CDR3 region: CSVDLQGTTDTQYF. The CDR3 DNA sequence: TGCAGCGTTGATCTCCAGGGAACCACAGATACGCAGTATTTT. This chain joins TRBV29-1 and TRBJ2-3; maybe TRBD1 (5 bases). This CDR3 contains 14 residues. The V end lost 3 bases, the J end lost 2 bases, and 12 bases lay between the germline ends. Germline values: CDR1 SQVTM, CDR2 ANQGSEA.

This clone occurred a few times. This chain joins TRBV19 and TRBJ2-3; 7 bases align to TRBD2. J was trimmed by 4 bases and V by 6 bases; bases with no gene match: 7. Germline CDR1 LNHDA, CDR2 SQIVND (reference sequence). The CDR3 is 14 amino acids. CDR3: CASSGGSKADTQYF. The CDR3 region has the DNA TGTGCCAGTAGCGGCGGGAGTAAGGCAGATACGCAGTATTTT. Variable domain in full (rest from reference TRBV19 and TRBJ2-3): DGGITQSPKYLFRKEGQNVTLSCEQNLNHDAMYWYRQDPGQGLRLIYYSQIVNDFQKGDIAEGYSVSREKKESFPLTVTSAQKNPTAFYLCASSGGSKADTQYFGPGTRLTVL.

The rearrangement joins TRBV30 to TRBJ1-1; no clear D. The CDR3 loop spans 11 amino acids. Trimming shortened V by 7 bases and J by 1 base, and 7 bases separated the two germline ends. Per germline, CDR1 GTSNPN and CDR2 SVGIG (reference sequence). CDR3 protein: CASEANTEAFF. DNA of the CDR3: TGTGCCTCCGAAGCGAACACTGAAGCTTTCTTT.

This chain connects TRBV4-1 to TRBJ2-1, with D tentatively TRBD1 (5 bases). The CDR3 has 16 amino acids. CDR1 MGHRA and CDR2 YSYEKL come from the germline V gene. The V gene lost 0 bases and the J gene lost 7 bases, with 16 bases spanning the gap. The CDR3 protein is CASSQDQGLRGNEQFF. CDR3 bases: TGCGCCAGCAGCCAAGATCAGGGATTAAGGGGAAATGAGCAGTTCTTC.

This clone was seen only a few times. The chain joins TRBV29-1 to TRBJ2-3; D tentatively fits TRBD1 or TRBD2 (7 bases each). The V gene's germline CDR1 is SQVTM and CDR2 ANQGSEA. Trimming cost V 2 bases and J 5 bases, with 14 bases left between them. The length of the CDR3 is 14 residues. The CDR3, as DNA: TGCAGCGTTGAAAAGGGAGGGGGCAAAGATACGCAGTATTTT. It specifies CSVEKGGGKDTQYF.

This clone was found a few times. The rearrangement uses TRBV29-1 and TRBJ1-1; D is possibly TRBD1 (5 bases). CDR3 length: 13 residues. Between the trimmed V and J ends, which lost 4 bases and 2 bases, there was a span of 11 bases. CDR1 and CDR2 (germline): SQVTM, ANQGSEA. The CDR3 DNA reads as TGCAGCGTTGGTCAGGGCGGTAACACTGAAGCTTTCTTT. Translated, it gives CSVGQGGNTEAFF.

In regard to this clone: This sample also contains other DNA sequences that code for the same CDR3. The J gene is TRBJ2-1, the V gene TRBV7-9; 9 bases fit TRBD1. Unmatched junction bases numbered 3, after V lost 4 bases and J lost 5 bases. Looked up from germline, CDR1 is SEHNR and CDR2 is FQNEAQ (reference sequence). The CDR3 has 14 amino acids. The CDR3 protein is CASSSGQGHNEQFF. CDR3 nucleotide sequence: TGTGCCAGCAGCTCGGGACAGGGACACAATGAGCAGTTCTTC.